This T cell receptor (beta chain) appears in the sequencing data of a study of cytomegalovirus exposure and HLA in healthy donors. Study summary: It was reported in a later analysis that the 120 or so validation repertoires used the same platform as the roughly 670 first-cohort repertoires.

For this clone: Its matching antigen is unknown.

Study-wide points: Altogether, about 160 TCR beta chains were recorded as cytomegalovirus-associated. One later analysis, an examination of the 120 or so validation repertoires, found that first-cohort TCR clusters tended to co-occur in them. Rarity held for most TCR sequences, but there were some public TCRs that occurred in many donors.

Data came from immunoSEQ multiplex PCR; TCRdb stores just in-frame clones and leaves some out. Of about 180,000 clones in the sample, around 85% are singletons; the top ten hold more than 15%. The ends lost 3 bases at V and 6 bases at J; junction bases unmatched: 10. The CDR3 contains 15 residues. Germline loops: CDR1 SGHTA, CDR2 FQGTGA. The chain links TRBV7-3 to TRBJ2-7; 8 bases match TRBD2. This TCR was sampled from a man aged 18 to 30 in good health and CMV-seropositive. Sequencing was performed on PBMCs. The CDR3 DNA sequence: TGTGCCAGCAGCTTGGGTCCCGGGACTAGGCTCGAGCAGTACTTC. Protein product: CASSLGPGTRLEQYF. Combining the CDR3 with reference TRBV7-3 and TRBJ2-7 gives the whole variable domain GAGVSQTPSNKVTEKGKYVELRCDPISGHTALYWYRQSLGQGPEFLIYFQGTGAADDSGLPNDRFFAVRPEGSVSTLKIQRTERGDSAVYLCASSLGPGTRLEQYFGPGTRLTVT.